A selection of T cell receptor beta chains follows, all from one sample in a study of blood T cell repertoires in COVID-19. Measured with immunoSEQ multiplex PCR; TCRdb has only the in-frame clones, and not every one. Counted here are around 200,000 clones, more than 75% occurring once; the ten biggest clones make up 4% to 5%. The sequencing input was peripheral blood. The receptor source for this set is a woman of 80 years or more with acute or convalescent COVID-19. Both conserved end residues are part of each CDR3. Fields, in order: clone size, D gene, V gene, J gene, CDR3 DNA, CDR3 protein. D genes are given only for firm matches. Rows give clone size only sometimes, using once, few, many, or a class for an expanded clone.

>.|TRBD2|TRBV5-1|TRBJ2-1
TGCGCCAGCAGCCCTCCGCGGAGAGCGGGAGGCCTCTCCAGGGCCCAGTTCTTC
CASSPPRRAGGLSRAQFF
>.|TRBD2|TRBV18|TRBJ2-2
TGTGCCAGCTCCTGGGGAGCGGGAAACACCGGGGAGCTGTTTTTT
CASSWGAGNTGELFF
>once|.|TRBV2|TRBJ1-3
TGTGCCAGCCGAACAGGGAGCTCTGGAAACACCATATATTTT
CASRTGSSGNTIYF
>.|.|TRBV14|TRBJ2-7
TGTGCCAGCAGCCAGGACTTTTTTTTGAAGCAGTACTTC
CASSQDFFLKQYF
>.|TRBD2|TRBV27|TRBJ2-7
TGTGCCACCTTTGCGGGGGGTAAGGGGATGTACGAGCAGTACTTC
CATFAGGKGMYEQYF
>few|TRBD1|TRBV18|TRBJ1-2
TGTGCCAGCTCACGAGAGACAGGGGAGATCGCCTATGGCTACACCTTC
CASSRETGEIAYGYTF
>few|.|TRBV28|TRBJ1-5
TGTGCCACCGCGCCGGAGTATAGGCACAGGCAGCCCCAGCATTTT
CATAPEYRHRQPQHF
>.|.|TRBV6-6|TRBJ2-2
TGTGCCAGCAGTTACTCACGCGGCAGAACTACCGGGGAGCTGTTTTTT
CASSYSRGRTTGELFF
>.|TRBD2|TRBV11-2|TRBJ2-7
TGTGCCAGCAGCTTTTCTAGCGGATGGTACGAGCAGTACTTC
CASSFSSGWYEQYF
>.|TRBD1|TRBV18|TRBJ2-7
TGTGCCAGCTCACCCGGGACAGCTTGGTACGAGCAGTACTTC
CASSPGTAWYEQYF
>.|TRBD1|TRBV4-2|TRBJ2-6
TGTGCCAGCAGCCAGCGGGACAGGGGACTTCAAACTTTCTCTGGGGCCAACGTCCTGACTTTC
CASSQRDRGLQTFSGANVLTF